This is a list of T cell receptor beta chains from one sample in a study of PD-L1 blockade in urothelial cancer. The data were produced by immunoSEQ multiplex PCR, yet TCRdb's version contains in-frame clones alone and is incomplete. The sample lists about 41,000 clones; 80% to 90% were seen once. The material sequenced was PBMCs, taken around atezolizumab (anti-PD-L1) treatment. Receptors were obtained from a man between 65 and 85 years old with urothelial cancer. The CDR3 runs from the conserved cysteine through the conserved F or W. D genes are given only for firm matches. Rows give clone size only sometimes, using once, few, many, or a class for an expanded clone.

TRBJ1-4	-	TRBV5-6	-	TGTGCCAGCAGCTTGGGATCACTCTATGAAAAACTGTTTTTT	CASSLGSLYEKLFF
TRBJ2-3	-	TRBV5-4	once	TGTGCCAGCAGCGTGGCAGCGGGTCTTGATACGCAGTATTTT	CASSVAAGLDTQYF
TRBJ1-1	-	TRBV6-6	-	TGTGCCAGCAGTTACTCTCAATCCCAGGGGAACACTGAAGCTTTCTTT	CASSYSQSQGNTEAFF
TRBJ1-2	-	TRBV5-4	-	TGTGCCAGCAGTCTAACAGGGCGGGATGGCTACACCTTC	CASSLTGRDGYTF
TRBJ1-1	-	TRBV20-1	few	TGCAGTGCTAGTTGGGGGGCTGAAGCTTTCTTT	CSASWGAEAFF
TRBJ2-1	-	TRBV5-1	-	TGCGCCAGCAGCTTGGGTCAAGCGGGCTACAATGAGCAGTTCTTC	CASSLGQAGYNEQFF
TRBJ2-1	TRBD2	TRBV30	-	TGTGCCTGGATGGCGGGAGGAGTTGAGCAGTTCTTC	CAWMAGGVEQFF
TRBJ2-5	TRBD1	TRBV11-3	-	TGTGCCAGCAGCAAGGGGGCGGTGGAGACCCAGTACTTC	CASSKGAVETQYF
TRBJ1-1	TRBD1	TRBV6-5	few	TGTGCCAGCAGTGACAGGGTCACTGAAGCTTTCTTT	CASSDRVTEAFF
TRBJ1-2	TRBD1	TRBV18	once	TGTGCCAGCCATTCGGGACAGGGGGACTATGGCTACACCTTC	CASHSGQGDYGYTF
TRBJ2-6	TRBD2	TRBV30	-	TGTGCCTGGAGTCCCGGGGGGACCAACGTCCTGACTTTC	CAWSPGGTNVLTF
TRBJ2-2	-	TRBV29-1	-	TGCAGCGTTGAAAGGACGGAGGCGAACACCGGGGAGCTGTTTTTT	CSVERTEANTGELFF
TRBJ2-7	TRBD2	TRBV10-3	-	TGTGCCATCAGTGAGTCAGCAGCGGGAGGGTCAGGCGAGCAGTACTTC	CAISESAAGGSGEQYF
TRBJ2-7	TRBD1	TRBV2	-	TGTGCCAGCAGTCCACGGACAGGGCCCTACGAGCAGTACTTC	CASSPRTGPYEQYF
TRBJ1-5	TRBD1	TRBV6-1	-	TGTGCCAGCAGTCTAGACAGGGGCAATCAGCCCCAGCATTTT	CASSLDRGNQPQHF
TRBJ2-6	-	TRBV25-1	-	TGTGCCAGCAGTCCAGCGGGCTCTGGGGCCAACGTCCTGACTTTC	CASSPAGSGANVLTF
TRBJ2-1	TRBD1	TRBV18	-	TGTGCCAGCTGCGCGGGACAGGGAGAGGCCGACTCCTACAATGAGCAGTTCTTC	CASCAGQGEADSYNEQFF
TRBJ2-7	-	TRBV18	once	TGTGCCAGCTCACCACGGACAGACTCCTACGAGCAGTACTTC	CASSPRTDSYEQYF
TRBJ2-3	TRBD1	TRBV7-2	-	TGTGCCAGCAGGGGTGGGACAGGGGCGGCAGATACGCAGTATTTT	CASRGGTGAADTQYF
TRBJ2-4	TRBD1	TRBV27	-	TGTGCCAGCAGTTTATCGCCGGACAGGGTTACGAGTCCGGCCAAAAACATTCAGTACTTC	CASSLSPDRVTSPAKNIQYF
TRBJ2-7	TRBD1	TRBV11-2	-	TGTGCCAGCAGCCCGACAGGGGCCTACGAGCAGTACTTC	CASSPTGAYEQYF
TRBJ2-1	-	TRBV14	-	TGTGCCAGCAGCCAAGCTGCGGGCCAACCCTACAATGAGCAGTTCTTC	CASSQAAGQPYNEQFF
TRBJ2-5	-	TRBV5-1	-	TGCGCCAGCAGCAAGACCGGGACTCCTCCCCCCGAGACCCAGTACTTC	CASSKTGTPPPETQYF
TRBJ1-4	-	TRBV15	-	TGTGCCACCAGCAGAGGGACCGGGACATACAATGAAAAACTGTTTTTT	CATSRGTGTYNEKLFF
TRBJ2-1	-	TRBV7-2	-	TGTGCCAGCAGCTTAGGTAGGGACTTTTACAATGAGCAGTTCTTC	CASSLGRDFYNEQFF
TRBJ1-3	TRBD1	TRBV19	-	TGTGCCAGTAGTGTGGACAGGGGTAGAAACACCATATATTTT	CASSVDRGRNTIYF
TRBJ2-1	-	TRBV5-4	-	TGTGCCAGCAGCTTAGGAGTGGGAGAAGGGTACAATGAGCAGTTCTTC	CASSLGVGEGYNEQFF
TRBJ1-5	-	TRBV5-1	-	TGCGCCAGCAGCCCAGACGCCGGAGGTAGCAATCAGCCCCAGCATTTT	CASSPDAGGSNQPQHF
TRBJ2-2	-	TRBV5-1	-	TGCGCCAGCAGCGGCGGGACGGGGAACACCGGGGAGCTGTTTTTT	CASSGGTGNTGELFF
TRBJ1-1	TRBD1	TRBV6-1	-	TGTGCCAGCAGTCGACAGGGGCTGGGCGCTGAAGCTTTCTTT	CASSRQGLGAEAFF
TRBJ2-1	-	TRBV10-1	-	TGCGCCAGCAGTTCCGCTCGGGATGAGCAGTTCTTC	CASSSARDEQFF
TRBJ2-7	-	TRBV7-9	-	TGTGCCAGCACCTCCTGGGGCCTGGCGGACGAGCAGTACTTC	CASTSWGLADEQYF
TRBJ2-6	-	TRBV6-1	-	TGTGCCAGCAGTGAAGCAGGGGGAGCCGGGGCCAACGTCCTGACTTTC	CASSEAGGAGANVLTF
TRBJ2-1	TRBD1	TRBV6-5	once	TGTGCCAGCAGTTACTCCGGACAGGGGACCAATGAGCAGTTCTTC	CASSYSGQGTNEQFF
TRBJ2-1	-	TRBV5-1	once	TGCGCCAGCAGCTTGGGACAGGCCGCTGAGCAGTTCTTC	CASSLGQAAEQFF
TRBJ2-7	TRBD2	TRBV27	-	TGTGCCAGCAGTTTAAGCGGGACTAGCGGGATGTTCGAGCAGTACTTC	CASSLSGTSGMFEQYF
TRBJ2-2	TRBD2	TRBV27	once	TGTGCCAGCAGTCCAATAACTAGCGGGATTAGATTTGTCAGGGAGCTGTTTTTT	CASSPITSGIRFVRELFF
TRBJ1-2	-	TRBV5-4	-	TGTGCCAGCAGCTCGACAAGTTATGGCTACACCTTC	CASSSTSYGYTF
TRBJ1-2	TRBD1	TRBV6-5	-	TGTGCCAGCAGTTCTACAGGGGGCGCGAACTATGGCTACACCTTC	CASSSTGGANYGYTF
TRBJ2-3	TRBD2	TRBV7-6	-	TGTGCCAGCAGCTCATGGGGAGGGAACACAGATACGCAGTATTTT	CASSSWGGNTDTQYF
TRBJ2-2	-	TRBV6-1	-	TGTGCCAGCAGCCAAGGGGCCAGGGACACCGGGGAGCTGTTTTTT	CASSQGARDTGELFF
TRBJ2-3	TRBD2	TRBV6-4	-	TGTGCCAGCAGTGACTCAGCGGGAGTAAATACGCAGTATTTT	CASSDSAGVNTQYF
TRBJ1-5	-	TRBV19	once	TGTGCCAGTAGTACACGGACAGCTACGCGTGGCAATCAGCCCCAGCATTTT	CASSTRTATRGNQPQHF
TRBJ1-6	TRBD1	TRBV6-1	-	TGTGCCAGCAGTGAGCAGGACAGGAGGTCACCCCTCCACTTT	CASSEQDRRSPLHF
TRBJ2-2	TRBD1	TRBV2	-	TGTGCCAGCACTTTGGACAGGGCGATTGTCGGGACCGGGGAGCTGTTTTTT	CASTLDRAIVGTGELFF
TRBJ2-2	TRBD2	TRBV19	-	TGTGCCAGTAGTACGACACTAGCGGGAGGGCCCGGGGAGCTGTTTTTT	CASSTTLAGGPGELFF
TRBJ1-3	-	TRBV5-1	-	TGCGCCAGCAGCTTGGTCGGGGTCTCTGGAAACACCATATATTTT	CASSLVGVSGNTIYF
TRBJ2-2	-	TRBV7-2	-	TGTGCCAGCAGCTTAGAGCCCGGGGAGCTGTTTTTT	CASSLEPGELFF
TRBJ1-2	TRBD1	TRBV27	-	TGTGCCAGCAGTCCCTTGACAGGGGTAGGCGGCTACACCTTC	CASSPLTGVGGYTF